These 12 T cell receptor beta chains came from one sample sequenced in a study of tumor-infiltrating lymphocytes in localized non-small cell lung cancer. Assay: immunoSEQ multiplex PCR; the TCRdb copy retains only in-frame clones and omits some. The sample includes roughly 7,200 clones, approximately 74% of them seen just once. Sequencing was done on a sample of lung tumor tissue. The receptors were gathered from a human donor with non-small cell lung cancer.

The chain employs TRBV2 and TRBJ2-3; D not resolved. V was pared by 5 bases and J by 2 bases, with 5 bases between. The CDR3 spans 12 residues. Germline CDR1 and CDR2: SNHLY and FYNNEI. This CDR3 reads CASSYTTDTQYF. The CDR3 bases are TGTGCCAGCAGTTACACCACAGATACGCAGTATTTT.

The chain links TRBV20-1 to TRBJ2-1; D call uncertain. Trimming took off 6 bases at V and 8 bases at J, with 11 bases between the two ends. The V gene's germline CDR1 is DFQATT and CDR2 SNEGSKA (reference sequence). The CDR3 contains 11 residues. CDR3 loop: CSATPTHEQFF. DNA for the CDR3: TGCAGTGCCACACCGACTCATGAGCAGTTCTTC.

This clone was observed a single time. V is TRBV6-5 and J is TRBJ2-7, with D perhaps matching TRBD1 or TRBD2 (5 bases each). Trimming cost V 10 bases and J 4 bases, with 20 bases left between them. CDR1 and CDR2 from the germline V gene are MNHEY and SVGAGI. This CDR3 is built from 14 residues. CDR3 coding DNA: TGTGCCACTAGGAGAGGGACGGGCACTTACGAGCAGTACTTC. This codes for CATRRGTGTYEQYF.

This clone has a handful of counts. This chain joins TRBV6-5 and TRBJ2-1; TRBD1 agrees at 9 bases. This CDR3 contains 14 residues. Per germline, CDR1 MNHEY and CDR2 SVGAGI. With 5 bases clipped from V and 4 bases from J, the junction kept 3 bases outside the gene matches. The DNA of the CDR3 is TGTGCCAGCAGTAGACAGGGGGGTTACAATGAGCAGTTCTTC. Translated: CASSRQGGYNEQFF.

The rearrangement links TRBV2 to TRBJ1-6; D possibly corresponds to TRBD1 (5 bases). There are 14 residues in the CDR3. Trimming stripped 7 bases from V and 0 bases from J, with 7 bases between. The germline V gene has CDR1 SNHLY and CDR2 FYNNEI. As DNA, the CDR3 is TGTGCCAGCATTGACAGCTCCTATAATTCACCCCTCCACTTT. It is translated as CASIDSSYNSPLHF.

The V and J genes are TRBV7-9 and TRBJ1-4, with a tentative D call TRBD1 (5 bases). Trimming shortened V by 2 bases and J by 7 bases, and 11 bases separated the two germline ends. The V gene's germline CDR1 is SEHNR and CDR2 FQNEAQ (reference sequence). CDR3 length equals 14 residues. In DNA form, the CDR3 reads TGTGCCAGCAGCTTAAATTCCCAGGGTGAAAAACTGTTTTTT. Translated: CASSLNSQGEKLFF.

The chain is built from TRBV2 and TRBJ2-1; weak D call: TRBD1 (5 bases). V shed 1 base and J shed 4 bases, with 14 bases lying between them. The CDR3 totals 16 residues. Germline lookup yields CDR1 SNHLY and CDR2 FYNNEI. The CDR3 DNA is TGTGCCAGCAGTGAAGATACAGGAGAAATTTACAATGAGCAGTTCTTC. Its protein is CASSEDTGEIYNEQFF.

For the CDR3, the DNA is TGTGCCAGCAGGCTTTCTAGCGGAACGAACACCGGGGAGCTGTTTTTT. Encoded protein: CASRLSSGTNTGELFF. The rearrangement joins TRBV27 to TRBJ2-2; the match to TRBD2 covers 7 bases. This CDR3 is 16 amino acids long. CDR1 is MNHEY and CDR2 is SMNVEV in the germline V gene (reference sequence). V lost 6 bases and J lost 0; bases outside the gene matches: 7.

The chain combines TRBV7-2 with TRBJ2-1, with D unclear. V lost 2 bases and J 5 bases, leaving 13 bases between the germline ends. CDR3 length: 15 residues. The germline CDR1 and CDR2 sequences are SGHTA and FQGNSA. The CDR3 bases are TGTGCCAGCAGCTTAACACGATTAAGCGACAATGAGCAGTTCTTC. Encoded protein: CASSLTRLSDNEQFF.

The rearrangement uses TRBV18 and TRBJ1-1, with D maybe TRBD1 (5 bases). CDR1 is KGHSH, CDR2 LQKENI, per germline. Trimming shortened V by 5 bases and J by 7 bases, and 20 bases separated the two germline ends. This CDR3 region has 15 residues. CDR3 in amino acids: CASSGTRGATFEAFF. Here the CDR3 DNA reads TGTGCCAGCTCAGGAACGAGGGGCGCCACCTTTGAAGCTTTCTTT. Full variable domain (remainder filled in from reference TRBV18 and TRBJ1-1): NAGVMQNPRHLVRRRGQEARLRCSPMKGHSHVYWYRQLPEEGLKFMVYLQKENIIDESGMPKERFSAEFPKEGPSILRIQQVVRGDSAAYFCASSGTRGATFEAFFGQGTRLTVV.

CDR3 sequence reads: CASSLVTGSNTGELFF. The DNA of the CDR3 is TGCGCCAGCAGCTTGGTAACAGGTTCGAACACCGGGGAGCTGTTTTTT. V is TRBV5-1 and J is TRBJ2-2, with D possibly being TRBD1 (5 bases). Trimming left V 0 bases short and J 0 bases short, with 9 bases between. The CDR3 consists of 16 residues. Germline V gene data show CDR1 as SGHRS and CDR2 as YFSETQ.

The rearrangement uses TRBV5-1 and TRBJ2-7; 12 nucleotides match TRBD1. This CDR3 has 14 amino acids. V lost 2 bases and J lost 7; bases outside the gene matches: 4. In germline, CDR1 is SGHRS, CDR2 YFSETQ. The CDR3 sequence is CASSFRDRGREQYF. DNA for the CDR3: TGCGCCAGCAGCTTCAGGGACAGGGGGCGAGAGCAGTACTTC.